In this sample, the clone carrying this T cell receptor (beta chain) turned up many times. Its antigen remains unidentified. Sample time point: pre-sensitization, week 0. Treatment defined: therapeutic diphenylcyclopropenone sensitization with weekly scalp DPC. This entry comes from a study of human T cells and chemical hapten exposure. Study conclusions and caveats: Alopecia affected the donors, so their immune response may differ from healthy people's. Expanded TCRs clustered into significantly more large CDR3 similarity groups than controls, the analysis revealed.

The CDR3 totals 13 residues. The V and J ends lost 4 bases and 0 bases, in that order; junction bases with no gene match: 0. Per germline, CDR1 MDHEN and CDR2 SYDVKM. What the library attached to individual cDNA molecules were unique molecular identifiers. Via MiXCR, TCRdb re-called the RACE reads, giving one row per CDR3 protein. Of fewer than 300,000 distinct CDR3 sequences in the sample, 8.6% were seen once. The chain joins TRBV28 to TRBJ2-7; 7 bases agree with TRBD2. This sample comprised whole blood, obtained in connection with sensitization to the hapten diphenylcyclopropenone (DPC). This receptor was taken from a woman aged 40 to 50 with alopecia areata. Some clones in this sample may be carry-over from other donors' samples. In DNA, the CDR3 is TGTGCCAGCAGTTCTAGCGGCTCCTACGAGCAGTACTTC. Protein: CASSSSGSYEQYF. The whole variable domain, remainder taken from reference TRBV28 and TRBJ2-7, is DVKVTQSSRYLVKRTGEKVFLECVQDMDHENMFWYRQDPGLGLRLIYFSYDVKMKEKGDIPEGYSVSREKKERFSLILESASTNQTSMYLCASSSSGSYEQYFGPGTRLTVT.